This T cell receptor (beta chain) was profiled in a study of blood T cell repertoires in COVID-19. Study processing details: Estimates of nucleated cell counts were drawn from the amplification of reference gene primers. The protocol was immunoSEQ multiplex PCR, while the TCRdb copy is restricted to in-frame clones and leaves out a portion. Clone size and V and J calls were adopted from that table, with D and trimming inferred from the DNA. The data show roughly 40,000 clones, about 86% seen once. The CDR3 length is 14 residues. From germline, CDR1 is SGHTS and CDR2 YDEGEE. V was cut by 4 bases and J by 2 bases, with 7 bases left in between.

This receptor was identified in a man between 70 and 80 years old with acute or convalescent COVID-19. Sequencing input: peripheral blood. V is TRBV5-8 and J is TRBJ1-6; possible D gene TRBD1, 5 bases. The CDR3 DNA sequence: TGTGCCAGCAGCCACAGGACCTATAATTCACCCCTCCACTTT. Encoded protein: CASSHRTYNSPLHF.